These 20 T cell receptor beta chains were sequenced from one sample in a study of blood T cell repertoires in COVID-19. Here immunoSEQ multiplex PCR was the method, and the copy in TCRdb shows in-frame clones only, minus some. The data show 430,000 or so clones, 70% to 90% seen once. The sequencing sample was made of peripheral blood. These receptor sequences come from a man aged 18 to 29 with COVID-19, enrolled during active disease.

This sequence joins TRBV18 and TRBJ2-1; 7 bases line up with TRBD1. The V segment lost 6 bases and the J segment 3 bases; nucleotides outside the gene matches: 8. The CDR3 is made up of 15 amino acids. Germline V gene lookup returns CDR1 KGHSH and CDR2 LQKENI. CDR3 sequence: CASSQQGTLYNEQFF. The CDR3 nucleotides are TGTGCCAGCTCGCAACAGGGGACCCTCTACAATGAGCAGTTCTTC.

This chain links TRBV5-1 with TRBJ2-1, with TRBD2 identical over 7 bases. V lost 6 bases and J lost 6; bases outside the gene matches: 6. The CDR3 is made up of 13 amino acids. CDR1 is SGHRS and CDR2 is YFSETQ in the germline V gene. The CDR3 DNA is TGCGCCAGCACGGGACTACTATCCAATGAGCAGTTCTTC. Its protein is CASTGLLSNEQFF.

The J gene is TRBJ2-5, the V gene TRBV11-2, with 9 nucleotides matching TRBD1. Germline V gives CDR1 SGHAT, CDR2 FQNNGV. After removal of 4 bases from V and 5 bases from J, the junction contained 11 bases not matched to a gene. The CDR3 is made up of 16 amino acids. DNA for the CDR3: TGTGCCAGCAGCTCTATCACAGGGGGCGGAGGGGAGACCCAGTACTTC. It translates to CASSSITGGGGETQYF.

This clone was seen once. CDR3 amino acids: CASSQWDREAYGYTF. The CDR3 coding sequence is TGTGCCAGCAGCCAATGGGACAGGGAGGCCTATGGCTACACCTTC. This chain links TRBV3-1 (or the pseudogene TRBV3-2) with TRBJ1-2; TRBD1 matches 9 bases. Germline V gene sequence: CDR1 LGHDT, CDR2 YNNKEL (reference sequence). Trimming took 2 bases from V and 4 from J; bases not matched to a gene: 5. The CDR3 totals 15 residues.

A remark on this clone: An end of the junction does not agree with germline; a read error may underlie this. Here the CDR3 DNA reads TGTGCCAGCATGAGTGAGCTACCCTTGGTCTTC. Its protein is CASMSELPLVF. V and J are TRBV6-5 and TRBJ2-1; D call uncertain. Germline CDR1 MNHEY, CDR2 SVGAGI. The CDR3 runs to 11 residues.

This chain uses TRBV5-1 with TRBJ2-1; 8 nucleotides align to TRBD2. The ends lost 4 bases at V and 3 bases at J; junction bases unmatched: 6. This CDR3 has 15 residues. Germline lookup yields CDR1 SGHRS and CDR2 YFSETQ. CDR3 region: CASSPPGLDYNEQFF. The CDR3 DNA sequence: TGCGCCAGCAGCCCTCCGGGACTAGACTACAATGAGCAGTTCTTC.

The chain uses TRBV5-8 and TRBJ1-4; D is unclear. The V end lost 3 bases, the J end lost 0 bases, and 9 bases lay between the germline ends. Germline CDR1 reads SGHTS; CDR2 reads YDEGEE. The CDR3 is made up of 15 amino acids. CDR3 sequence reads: CASSSDHSTNEKLFF. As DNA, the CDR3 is TGTGCCAGCAGCTCCGATCACTCAACTAATGAAAAACTGTTTTTT.

This CDR3 reads CASSLQNTEAFF. Written as DNA, the CDR3 is TGTGCCAGCAGCTTACAGAACACTGAAGCTTTCTTT. The chain links TRBV13 to TRBJ1-1; D call uncertain. Germline CDR1 and CDR2: PRHDT and FYEKMQ (reference sequence). This CDR3 is built from 12 residues. The V end was cut by 2 bases, the J end by 1 base, with 2 bases between.

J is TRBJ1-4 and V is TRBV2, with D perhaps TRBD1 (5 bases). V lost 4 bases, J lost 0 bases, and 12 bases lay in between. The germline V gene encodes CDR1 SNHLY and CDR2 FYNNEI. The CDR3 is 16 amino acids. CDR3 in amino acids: CASSGGVKATNEKLFF. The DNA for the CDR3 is TGTGCCAGCAGTGGGGGGGTTAAGGCAACTAATGAAAAACTGTTTTTT.

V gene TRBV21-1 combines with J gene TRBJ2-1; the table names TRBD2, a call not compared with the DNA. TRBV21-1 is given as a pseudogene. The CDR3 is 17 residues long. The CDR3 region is CASSKALAGDIYNEQFF. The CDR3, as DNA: TGTGCCAGCAGCAAGGCGCTAGCGGGGGATATTTACAATGAGCAGTTCTTC.

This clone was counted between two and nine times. CDR3 bases: TGTGCCAGCACCCCGGGCCAGCGGAACTACGAGCAGTACTTC. It translates to CASTPGQRNYEQYF. The chain links TRBV7-9 to TRBJ2-7; possible D gene TRBD2, 5 bases. CDR3 length equals 14 residues. Germline V gives CDR1 SEHNR, CDR2 FQNEAQ (reference sequence). V lost 7 bases and J 3 bases, leaving 16 bases between the germline ends. Together with reference TRBV7-9 and TRBJ2-7, the CDR3 gives the full variable domain: DTGVSQNPRHKITKRGQNVTFRCDPISEHNRLYWYRQTLGQGPEFLTYFQNEAQLEKSRLLSDRFSAERPKGSFSTLEIQRTEQGDSAMYLCASTPGQRNYEQYFGPGTRLTVT.

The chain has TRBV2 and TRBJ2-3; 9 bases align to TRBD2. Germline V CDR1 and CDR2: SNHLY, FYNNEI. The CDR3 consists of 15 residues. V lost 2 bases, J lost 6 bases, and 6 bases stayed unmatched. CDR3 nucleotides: TGTGCCAGCAGTGAATTGGCGGGGGGGCTCGATACGCAGTATTTT. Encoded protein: CASSELAGGLDTQYF. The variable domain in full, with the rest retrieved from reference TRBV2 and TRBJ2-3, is EPEVTQTPSHQVTQMGQEVILRCVPISNHLYFYWYRQILGQKVEFLVSFYNNEISEKSEIFDDQFSVERPDGSNFTLKIRSTKLEDSAMYFCASSELAGGLDTQYFGPGTRLTVL.

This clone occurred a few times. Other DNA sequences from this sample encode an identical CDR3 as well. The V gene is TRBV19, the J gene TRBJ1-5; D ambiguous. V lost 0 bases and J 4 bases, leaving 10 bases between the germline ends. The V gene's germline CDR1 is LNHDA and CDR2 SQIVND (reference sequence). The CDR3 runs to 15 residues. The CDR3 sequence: CASSIDGGGNQPQHF. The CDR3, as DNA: TGTGCCAGTAGTATAGATGGCGGAGGTAATCAGCCCCAGCATTTT.

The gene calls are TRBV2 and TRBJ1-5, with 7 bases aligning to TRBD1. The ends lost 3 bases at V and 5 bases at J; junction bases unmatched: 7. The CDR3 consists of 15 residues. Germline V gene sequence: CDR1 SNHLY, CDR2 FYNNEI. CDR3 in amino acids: CASSEVTGVDQPQHF. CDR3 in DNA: TGTGCCAGCAGTGAGGTAACAGGGGTGGATCAGCCCCAGCATTTT.

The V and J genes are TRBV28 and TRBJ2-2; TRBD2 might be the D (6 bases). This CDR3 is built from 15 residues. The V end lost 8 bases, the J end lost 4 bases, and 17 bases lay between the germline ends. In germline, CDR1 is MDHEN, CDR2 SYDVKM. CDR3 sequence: CASAGPPILTGELFF. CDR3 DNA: TGTGCCAGCGCGGGACCTCCAATACTCACCGGGGAGCTGTTTTTT.

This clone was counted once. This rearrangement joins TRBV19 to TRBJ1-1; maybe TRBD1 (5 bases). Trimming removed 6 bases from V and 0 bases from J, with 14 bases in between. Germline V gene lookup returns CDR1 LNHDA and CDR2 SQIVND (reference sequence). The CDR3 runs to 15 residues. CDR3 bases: TGTGCCAGTAGCATCCACACAGGACTGAACACTGAAGCTTTCTTT. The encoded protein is CASSIHTGLNTEAFF.

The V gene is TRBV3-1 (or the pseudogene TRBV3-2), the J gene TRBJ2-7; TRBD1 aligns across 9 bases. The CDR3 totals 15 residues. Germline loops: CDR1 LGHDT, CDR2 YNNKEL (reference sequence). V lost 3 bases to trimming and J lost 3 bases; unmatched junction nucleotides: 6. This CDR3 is CASSQNLDRGYEQYF. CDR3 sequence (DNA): TGTGCCAGCAGCCAGAATCTGGACAGGGGCTACGAGCAGTACTTC.

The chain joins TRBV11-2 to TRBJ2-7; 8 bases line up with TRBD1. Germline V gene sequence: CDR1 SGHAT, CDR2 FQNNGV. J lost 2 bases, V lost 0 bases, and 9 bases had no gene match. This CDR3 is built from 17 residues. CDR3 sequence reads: CASSLDLGQGPTYEQYF. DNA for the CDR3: TGTGCCAGCAGCTTAGATCTAGGACAGGGACCCACCTACGAGCAGTACTTC.

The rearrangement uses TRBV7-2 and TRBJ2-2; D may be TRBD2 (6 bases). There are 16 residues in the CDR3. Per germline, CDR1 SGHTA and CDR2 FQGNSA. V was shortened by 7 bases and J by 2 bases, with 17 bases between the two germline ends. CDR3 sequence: CASIRRGSPNTGELFF. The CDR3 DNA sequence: TGTGCCAGCATCCGACGGGGGAGTCCTAACACCGGGGAGCTGTTTTTT.

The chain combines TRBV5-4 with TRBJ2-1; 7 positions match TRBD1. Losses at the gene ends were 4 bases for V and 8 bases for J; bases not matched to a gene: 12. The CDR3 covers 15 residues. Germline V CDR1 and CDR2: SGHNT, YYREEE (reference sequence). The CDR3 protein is CASSQDRFRGYEQFF. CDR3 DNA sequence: TGTGCCAGCAGCCAGGACAGGTTTAGAGGTTATGAGCAGTTCTTC.